A single sample gave rise to the 18 T cell receptor beta chains below, sequenced in a study of blood T cell repertoires in COVID-19. The protocol was immunoSEQ multiplex PCR, while the TCRdb copy is restricted to in-frame clones and leaves out a portion. Of around 250,000 clones in the sample, around 93% were seen once. Sequenced: PBMCs or T cells enriched from blood (not recorded which). These receptors came from a human donor in a cohort exposed to, infected with or recovered from COVID-19 (not recorded which). The donor label of this sample is uncertain.

The V call is TRBV7-9, the J call TRBJ2-1; unclear D gene. The V end lost 5 bases, the J end lost 14 bases, and 13 bases lay between the germline ends. Germline V gene data show CDR1 as SEHNR and CDR2 as FQNEAQ (reference sequence). This CDR3 region has 11 residues. The CDR3 DNA is TGTGCCAGCAGCCCCGAGGAGTACGAGTTCTTC. Protein product: CASSPEEYEFF.

Only one count was recorded for this clone. J is TRBJ2-7 and V is TRBV11-2; 7 nucleotides agree with TRBD1. V trimming: 4 bases; J trimming: 6 bases; junction bases outside the gene matches: 3. CDR3 length: 12 amino acids. Per the germline V gene, CDR1 is SGHAT and CDR2 is FQNNGV. In DNA, the CDR3 is TGTGCCAGCAGCTCAGACAGGGTCGAGCAGTACTTC. Its protein is CASSSDRVEQYF.

This sequence joins TRBV4-3 and TRBJ2-7; TRBD1 aligns across 10 bases. The ends lost 2 bases at V and 0 bases at J; junction bases unmatched: 10. Per the germline V gene, CDR1 is LGHNA and CDR2 is YSLEER. This CDR3 is 18 amino acids long. CDR3 residues: CASSQLPPGTGDSYEQYF. DNA for the CDR3: TGCGCCAGCAGCCAACTCCCTCCGGGGACAGGGGACTCCTACGAGCAGTACTTC.

The chain combines TRBV4-1 with TRBJ1-2; 8 nucleotides agree with TRBD1. Germline V CDR1 and CDR2: MGHRA, YSYEKL. V lost 1 base to trimming and J lost 8 bases; unmatched junction nucleotides: 15. This CDR3 has 17 amino acids. The CDR3 region is CASSQAGGHRGVEGYTF. CDR3 in DNA: TGCGCCAGCAGCCAAGCCGGGGGGCACAGGGGGGTAGAAGGCTACACCTTC.

The V and J genes are TRBV12-5 and TRBJ2-7; 9 bases line up with TRBD1. The germline V gene has CDR1 LGHNT and CDR2 FRNRAP. The CDR3 is 17 residues long. V shed 1 base, J shed 2 bases, and the junction held 9 bases outside the gene matches. The CDR3 region has the DNA TGTGCTAGTGGTTTGGCCCTGGGACAGGGAAACCCCTACGAGCAGTACTTC. Protein sequence: CASGLALGQGNPYEQYF.

J is TRBJ2-1 and V is TRBV11-3; no definite D call. The CDR3 is 12 amino acids. CDR1 SGHNT and CDR2 YENEEA come from the germline V gene. Trimming pared 5 bases from V and 5 bases from J, leaving 7 bases between. The CDR3 region has the DNA TGTGCCAGCAGCCGAGAGAACAATGAGCAGTTCTTC. This encodes CASSRENNEQFF.

The rearrangement uses TRBV6-5 and TRBJ1-5; 7 nucleotides match TRBD1. CDR3 length equals 15 residues. Germline CDR1 and CDR2: MNHEY and SVGAGI. Trimming removed 6 bases from V and 2 bases from J; junction bases left unmatched: 7. CDR3 protein: CASSATGTGNQPQHF. The CDR3 bases are TGTGCCAGCAGCGCGACGGGGACAGGCAATCAGCCCCAGCATTTT.

This sequence joins TRBV6-5 and TRBJ2-7; the match to TRBD1 covers 8 bases. The CDR3 spans 12 residues. V was pared by 7 bases and J by 3 bases, with 2 bases of the junction left unmatched. The germline V gene has CDR1 MNHEY and CDR2 SVGAGI. The CDR3, as DNA: TGTGCCAGCAAACAGGGGGTCTACGAGCAGTACTTC. Its translation: CASKQGVYEQYF.

The chain joins TRBV10-3 to TRBJ1-1; no clear D. The CDR3 runs 13 residues. The V end lost 5 bases, the J end lost 1 base, and 8 bases lay between the germline ends. Germline CDR1 and CDR2: ENHRY and SYGVKD. For the CDR3, the DNA is TGTGCCATCAGTCTAGAGCAGAACACTGAAGCTTTCTTT. It yields the protein CAISLEQNTEAFF.

The chain links TRBV25-1 to TRBJ2-2, with D uncertain. Germline CDR1 is MGHDK and CDR2 is SYGVNS. The length of the CDR3 is 12 residues. V lost 1 base, J lost 7 bases, and 4 bases lay in between. This CDR3 is CASSEFGGELFF. The CDR3 bases are TGTGCCAGCAGTGAATTCGGCGGGGAGCTGTTTTTT.

J is TRBJ1-5 and V is TRBV9; 11 nucleotides agree with TRBD1. The trim removed 3 bases at V and 6 bases at J, leaving 5 bases unmatched. Germline V lookup: CDR1 SGDLS, CDR2 YYNGEE. This CDR3 contains 15 residues. CDR3 loop: CASSEGQGDAQPQHF. The CDR3 DNA is TGTGCCAGCAGCGAGGGACAGGGGGACGCTCAGCCCCAGCATTTT.

V and J are TRBV19 and TRBJ1-5; 8 nucleotides agree with TRBD1. The germline V gene has CDR1 LNHDA and CDR2 SQIVND (reference sequence). Unmatched junction bases numbered 6, after V lost 6 bases and J lost 8 bases. CDR3 length: 13 residues. CDR3 in amino acids: CASSLQGGEPQHF. The CDR3 DNA reads TGTGCCAGTAGCTTACAGGGGGGCGAGCCCCAGCATTTT.

This chain links TRBV6-2 or TRBV6-3 with TRBJ2-7; 11 bases line up with TRBD1. Germline V gives CDR1 MNHEY, CDR2 SVGEGT. This CDR3 contains 14 residues. With V trimmed by 6 bases and J by 9 bases, 10 bases remained unmatched. CDR3 region: CASSKDRGLPAQYF. CDR3 DNA sequence: TGTGCCAGCAGCAAGGACAGGGGGCTCCCCGCGCAGTACTTC.

This chain links TRBV24-1 with TRBJ1-2; D is possibly TRBD1 (5 bases). Germline CDR1 KGHDR, CDR2 SFDVKD. This CDR3 comprises 14 residues. V dropped 6 bases and J dropped 2 bases, with 12 bases sitting between them. DNA of the CDR3: TGTGCCACCAGTAAAGGGGCATACAACTATGGCTACACCTTC. Protein sequence: CATSKGAYNYGYTF.

V and J are TRBV4-1 and TRBJ2-2; 15 bases map to TRBD2. The CDR3 consists of 20 residues. The germline gives CDR1 MGHRA, CDR2 YSYEKL. After removal of 2 bases from V and 6 bases from J, the junction contained 13 bases not matched to a gene. The CDR3 spells CASSQPGRTSGGALAGELFF. The CDR3 region has the DNA TGCGCCAGCAGCCAACCTGGCCGGACTAGCGGGGGGGCACTGGCCGGGGAGCTGTTTTTT.

This chain joins TRBV7-2 and TRBJ2-7, with TRBD2 as a possible D gene (6 bases). This CDR3 comprises 15 residues. Germline CDR1 SGHTA, CDR2 FQGNSA. Deletions cut 3 bases from V and 5 bases from J, with 17 bases between. The CDR3 DNA reads as TGTGCCAGCAGCTTGGCCTTCACAGGAGGGCACGAGCAGTACTTC. This encodes CASSLAFTGGHEQYF. Full variable domain (remainder filled in from reference TRBV7-2 and TRBJ2-7): GAGVSQSPSNKVTEKGKDVELRCDPISGHTALYWYRQSLGQGLEFLIYFQGNSAPDKSGLPSDRFSAERTGGSVSTLTIQRTQQEDSAVYLCASSLAFTGGHEQYFGPGTRLTVT.

The V and J genes are TRBV12-3 or TRBV12-4 and TRBJ2-1, with D tentatively TRBD2 (5 bases). V was trimmed by 6 bases and J by 9 bases, leaving 9 bases between them. The CDR3 has 11 amino acids. CDR3 DNA sequence: TGTGCCAGCAGACGGACTTTTGAGCAGTTCTTC. Amino acid sequence: CASRRTFEQFF.

This clone appeared a single time. The chain has TRBV29-1 and TRBJ1-4; a possible D gene is TRBD1 (5 bases). Trimming shortened V by 6 bases and J by 8 bases, and 10 bases separated the two germline ends. This CDR3 contains 11 residues. The V gene's germline CDR1 is SQVTM and CDR2 ANQGSEA. The CDR3 is CSVRVSEKLFF. The CDR3 coding sequence is TGCAGCGTCAGGGTGTCCGAAAAACTGTTTTTT.